A single sample gave rise to the 25 T cell receptor beta chains below, sequenced in a study of OX40 agonist ivuxolimab in advanced cancers. Receptor libraries were prepared by the immunoSEQ multiplex PCR assay. TCRdb provides this immuneACCESS table in a form limited to in-frame rearrangements. Some clones are lacking; in checked studies, under half of them reflect an unresolved V gene, and why the rest are absent is not known. The sample yields about 52,000 clones; roughly nine tenths were counted once. Of the sample, around 15% falls within the top ten clones. Sequencing was performed on CD4+ or CD8+ T cells sorted from blood, taken in a trial of the OX40 agonist ivuxolimab. These receptors all come from an adult with an advanced solid tumor such as melanoma, head and neck, liver or kidney cancer.

The chain is built from TRBV4-1 and TRBJ1-5, with 10 bases aligning to TRBD1. The CDR3 covers 14 residues. Trimming removed 3 bases from V and 6 bases from J; junction bases left unmatched: 2. The germline gives CDR1 MGHRA, CDR2 YSYEKL. CDR3 coding DNA: TGCGCCAGCAGCCACGGACAGGGGGTTCAGCCCCAGCATTTT. The encoded protein is CASSHGQGVQPQHF.

The chain is built from TRBV4-1 and TRBJ1-5; D uncertain. Germline CDR1 is MGHRA and CDR2 is YSYEKL. This CDR3 has 13 residues. V dropped 0 bases and J dropped 7 bases, with 7 bases sitting between them. Here the CDR3 reads CASSQEIAQPQHF. The CDR3 DNA reads as TGCGCCAGCAGCCAAGAAATCGCCCAGCCCCAGCATTTT.

The chain is built from TRBV19 and TRBJ1-3; no clear D. The V end lost 1 base, the J end lost 2 bases, and 9 bases lay between the germline ends. The germline V gene has CDR1 LNHDA and CDR2 SQIVND (reference sequence). The CDR3 extends over 15 amino acids. Written as DNA, the CDR3 is TGTGCCAGTAGTATAGGTCTGGAGACTGGAAACACCATATATTTT. Protein product: CASSIGLETGNTIYF.

This clone was found once. The V gene is TRBV7-9, the J gene TRBJ1-2, with D possibly matching TRBD1 (5 bases). V was cut by 6 bases and J by 4 bases, with 15 bases left in between. The CDR3 contains 14 residues. Germline CDR1 is SEHNR and CDR2 is FQNEAQ (reference sequence). The CDR3 reads CASRPRGVGYGYTF. Here the CDR3 DNA reads TGTGCCAGCAGACCGAGGGGCGTAGGCTATGGCTACACCTTC.

This chain connects TRBV5-4 to TRBJ2-5; 9 bases agree with TRBD1. Germline V CDR1 and CDR2: SGHNT, YYREEE (reference sequence). The CDR3 contains 14 residues. J lost 3 bases, V lost 5 bases, and 5 bases had no gene match. The CDR3 is CASRHRDREETQYF. As DNA, the CDR3 is TGTGCCAGCAGACACCGGGACAGGGAAGAGACCCAGTACTTC.

This clone rates as medium-sized. The chain links TRBV2 to TRBJ2-3; TRBD2 matches 10 bases. The CDR3 is 21 residues long. Germline CDR1 and CDR2: SNHLY and FYNNEI. J gave up 4 bases and V 3 bases, and 22 bases lay outside the gene matches. The CDR3 coding sequence is TGTGCCAGCAGTGATATAGTTGGGCTAGCGGGGGCCCCACGGTCGCCAGATACGCAGTATTTT. The encoded protein is CASSDIVGLAGAPRSPDTQYF.

The chain uses TRBV7-9 and TRBJ1-2; tentatively, D is TRBD1 (6 bases). Germline V lookup: CDR1 SEHNR, CDR2 FQNEAQ (reference sequence). The CDR3 runs 14 residues. Trimming took off 2 bases at V and 4 bases at J, with 11 bases between the two ends. CDR3 amino acids: CASSLPGAGYGYTF. CDR3 sequence (DNA): TGTGCCAGCAGCTTACCAGGGGCCGGCTATGGCTACACCTTC.

The J gene is TRBJ2-1, the V gene TRBV4-1; D is uncertain. Deletions cut 1 base from V and 1 base from J, with 11 bases between. Germline values: CDR1 MGHRA, CDR2 YSYEKL. This CDR3 contains 16 residues. The CDR3 is CASSQVLRQSYNEQFF. The CDR3 DNA reads TGCGCCAGCAGCCAAGTATTAAGACAATCCTACAATGAGCAGTTCTTC.

This clone was detected once. This chain links TRBV12-5 with TRBJ1-3; D is uncertain. This CDR3 has 13 residues. The V gene lost 6 bases and the J gene lost 1 base, with 7 bases spanning the gap. Germline assignment: CDR1 LGHNT and CDR2 FRNRAP. CDR3 amino acids: CASGPPSGNTIYF. DNA for the CDR3: TGTGCTAGTGGCCCGCCTTCTGGAAACACCATATATTTT.

Concerning this clone: This same CDR3 is encoded by further DNA sequences in the sample. This chain connects TRBV7-9 to TRBJ2-2; D is uncertain. Germline V gene sequence: CDR1 SEHNR, CDR2 FQNEAQ (reference sequence). Trimming stripped 6 bases from V and 9 bases from J, with 17 bases between. The length of the CDR3 is 14 residues. CDR3 coding DNA: TGTGCCAGCAGTCTGCCTACGGATTCCCGGGAGCTGTTTTTT. Translating it yields CASSLPTDSRELFF.

The rearrangement uses TRBV11-2 and TRBJ2-1; D is unresolved. The CDR3 is made up of 14 amino acids. With 2 bases removed from V and 2 bases from J, the gap between germline ends came to 7 bases. The V gene's germline CDR1 is SGHAT and CDR2 FQNNGV. CDR3 amino acids: CASSLLVTYNEQFF. CDR3 DNA sequence: TGTGCCAGCAGCTTACTAGTTACCTACAATGAGCAGTTCTTC.

This sequence joins TRBV5-6 and TRBJ2-1; 10 bases align to TRBD1. Germline lookup yields CDR1 SGHDT and CDR2 YYEEEE. This CDR3 has 15 amino acids. Trimming at V came to 4 bases and at J to 2 bases, leaving 3 bases not matched to a gene. In DNA, the CDR3 is TGTGCCAGCAGCCTAGGACAGGGGGCCTACAATGAGCAGTTCTTC. It is translated as CASSLGQGAYNEQFF.

This clone has more than one count but fewer than ten. The genes are TRBV9 and TRBJ2-7; possibly TRBD2 for D (5 bases). The length of the CDR3 is 14 residues. V was trimmed by 0 bases and J by 0 bases, leaving 7 bases between them. CDR1 is SGDLS and CDR2 is YYNGEE in the germline V gene. CDR3 protein: CASSVEGDSYEQYF. CDR3 DNA: TGTGCCAGCAGCGTAGAGGGAGACTCCTACGAGCAGTACTTC.

By sample fraction, this clone is medium-sized (0.01 to 0.1%). The chain couples TRBV4-1 to TRBJ1-1; 11 bases align to TRBD1. Germline V gene sequence: CDR1 MGHRA, CDR2 YSYEKL. V shed 3 bases, J shed 4 bases, and the junction held 4 bases outside the gene matches. The CDR3 loop spans 15 amino acids. CDR3 in DNA: TGCGCCAGCAGCCAGCGGACAGGGGGCACCACTGAAGCTTTCTTT. Its protein is CASSQRTGGTTEAFF.

This clone was observed a handful of times. The V gene is TRBV27, the J gene TRBJ2-7; D may match TRBD1 or TRBD2 (6 bases each). Per the germline V gene, CDR1 is MNHEY and CDR2 is SMNVEV (reference sequence). Trimming cost V 5 bases and J 0 bases, with 11 bases left between them. CDR3 size: 14 residues. The CDR3 is CASSRGGSSYEQYF. The CDR3 DNA follows: TGTGCCAGCAGTAGAGGGGGGAGCTCCTACGAGCAGTACTTC.

This rearrangement joins TRBV9 to TRBJ2-3; 11 bases map to TRBD2. The CDR3 consists of 20 residues. Unmatched junction bases numbered 21, after V lost 6 bases and J lost 3 bases. CDR1 is SGDLS, CDR2 YYNGEE, per germline. The CDR3 here is CASTPGPSGGPLTPTDTQYF. CDR3 nucleotides: TGTGCCAGCACTCCAGGCCCTAGCGGGGGGCCACTTACGCCGACAGATACGCAGTATTTT.

V is TRBV15 and J is TRBJ1-5, with 10 positions matching TRBD1. The trim removed 2 bases at V and 1 base at J, leaving 2 bases unmatched. The CDR3 totals 16 residues. CDR1 and CDR2 from the germline V gene are LNHNV and YYDKDF (reference sequence). The CDR3 DNA follows: TGTGCCACCAGCAGAAAGGGACAGGGGAGCAATCAGCCCCAGCATTTT. Amino acid sequence: CATSRKGQGSNQPQHF.

This clone was detected a few times. The chain has TRBV9 and TRBJ2-5, with 7 bases lining up with TRBD1. This CDR3 region has 15 residues. Germline V gene sequence: CDR1 SGDLS, CDR2 YYNGEE. The V gene end was trimmed by 2 bases and the J gene end by 2 bases; junction bases not matched to a gene: 6. Here the CDR3 DNA reads TGTGCCAGCAGCGTCCGGGACAGCGTTCAAGAGACCCAGTACTTC. Translated: CASSVRDSVQETQYF.

The chain has TRBV15 and TRBJ1-6; D possibly corresponds to TRBD1 (5 bases). The CDR3 spans 16 residues. In germline, CDR1 is LNHNV, CDR2 YYDKDF (reference sequence). Trimming removed 1 base at V and 5 bases at J, with 12 bases between. The CDR3 nucleotides read TGTGCCACCAGCAGAGTTGGGGTGGGGGATAATTCACCCCTCCACTTT. It codes for CATSRVGVGDNSPLHF.

The chain is built from TRBV2 and TRBJ2-7; 11 positions agree with TRBD1. V shed 4 bases, J shed 4 bases, and the junction held 6 bases outside the gene matches. From germline, CDR1 is SNHLY and CDR2 FYNNEI. There are 15 residues in the CDR3. The CDR3 DNA sequence: TGTGCCAGCAGTGGGGAGGACAGGGGGCTATACGAGCAGTACTTC. Amino acid sequence: CASSGEDRGLYEQYF. Full variable domain (outside the CDR3, taken from reference TRBV2 and TRBJ2-7): EPEVTQTPSHQVTQMGQEVILRCVPISNHLYFYWYRQILGQKVEFLVSFYNNEISEKSEIFDDQFSVERPDGSNFTLKIRSTKLEDSAMYFCASSGEDRGLYEQYFGPGTRLTVT.

The rearrangement links TRBV18 to TRBJ2-3; no definite D call. CDR3 length: 16 residues. CDR1 is KGHSH and CDR2 is LQKENI in the germline V gene. V was shortened by 2 bases and J by 2 bases, with 14 bases between the two germline ends. CDR3: CASSPDSTLYTDTQYF. The CDR3, as DNA: TGTGCCAGCTCACCAGACTCTACTTTATACACAGATACGCAGTATTTT.

In the case of this clone: Compared with germline, one end of the junction differs, possibly owing to a read error. V is TRBV12-5 and J is TRBJ2-1, with D possibly being TRBD1 (6 bases). Germline V lookup: CDR1 LGHNT, CDR2 FRNRAP. This CDR3 has 13 residues. The CDR3, as DNA: TGTGCTAGTGGTTTGGGCCGGGACAATGAGGAGTTCTTC. Translated, it gives CASGLGRDNEEFF.

In this sample, this clone is medium-sized. The chain carries TRBV27 and TRBJ1-6, with D unresolved. Trimming removed 3 bases from V and 8 bases from J, with 14 bases in between. Germline CDR1 is MNHEY and CDR2 is SMNVEV (reference sequence). The CDR3 is made up of 15 amino acids. The CDR3 nucleotides read TGTGCCAGCAGTTTCACAGCCTTCGGGGATTCACCCCTCCACTTT. Protein sequence: CASSFTAFGDSPLHF.

This clone appeared a few times. CDR3 in DNA: TGTGCCAGCAGCTTAGGGACTTCTGGAGCTTTCTTT. This sequence encodes CASSLGTSGAFF. V gene TRBV7-9 combines with J gene TRBJ1-1; D is undetermined. Germline lookup yields CDR1 SEHNR and CDR2 FQNEAQ (reference sequence). The CDR3 length is 12 residues. V was pared by 1 base and J by 10 bases, with 10 bases between.

The rearrangement links TRBV19 to TRBJ2-2; D is uncertain. Trimming left V 5 bases short and J 6 bases short, with 10 bases between. Germline CDR1 LNHDA, CDR2 SQIVND (reference sequence). The CDR3 spans 13 residues. The CDR3 DNA reads TGTGCCAGTAGTTCCCGAGAGGCCGGGGAGCTGTTTTTT. It encodes CASSSREAGELFF.